This T cell receptor beta chain was retrieved from a study of regulatory T cells in long-lasting Graves disease. At least ten counts were recorded for this clonotype. The antigen is undetermined. Specified time point: newly diagnosed GD, antithyroid drugs for less than 3 months. PBMC RNA served as the TCR library source. Criteria from the American Thyroid Association guidelines were applied to diagnose Graves' disease. Study outcomes and limitations: Small sample size may have lowered accuracy. Gene preferences differed: TRBV28, TRBJ1-2, TRBJ2-5 in persistent cases.

V shed 8 bases and J shed 4 bases, with 18 bases lying between them. In germline, CDR1 is ENHRY, CDR2 SYGVKD. This CDR3 spans 15 amino acids. According to the study, TCR beta libraries were built with iRepertoire HTBI primers and CDR3-region Arm-PCR. TCRdb reprocessed the multiplex PCR reads with MiXCR, giving one entry per CDR3 protein. The table lists 200,000 to 250,000 distinct CDR3 sequences, about 19% of them singletons. The chain couples TRBV10-3 to TRBJ1-5; no definite D call. This receptor was taken from a female donor with Graves disease. Specimen: peripheral blood mononuclear cells (PBMCs), collected at new diagnosis, from a patient treated with antithyroid drugs. Here the CDR3 DNA reads TGTGCCATCGCAAGAGAGAGAGGGAGGAATCAGCCCCAGCATTTT. This codes for CAIARERGRNQPQHF.